This T cell receptor (beta chain) was observed in a study of CD8 T cells in ankylosing spondylitis. Trimming shortened V by 3 bases and J by 6 bases, and 15 bases separated the two germline ends. This CDR3 spans 14 amino acids. Quantitative molecular-barcoded 5'-RACE generated the TCR beta libraries. TCRdb independently ran MiXCR on the 5' RACE reads; one entry per CDR3 protein. This table has 200,000 to 300,000 distinct CDR3 sequences, over 9.5% appearing once. Points from the study as a whole: Typical of ankylosing spondylitis blood, it appeared, was a TCR beta motif of several highly homologous variants. Disease-linked clones were found to be CD8+ and relatively rare in peripheral blood.

As regards this clonotype: Its specificity is unknown.

The receptor was derived from a male donor with ankylosing spondylitis or in good health (not recorded which). This chain links TRBV12-3 or TRBV12-4 with TRBJ2-7, with a weak D call TRBD1 (6 bases). Sample: blood, either unsorted or a sorted T cell fraction (not recorded which). DNA of the CDR3: TGTGCCAGCAGTTTTCAGAACAGGGTGAGCGAGCAGTACTTC. Translation: CASSFQNRVSEQYF.